This TCR beta chain is drawn from a study of blood T cell repertoires in COVID-19. Study-wide background: Italy, Spain and the United States were the sources of the convalescent and acute COVID-19 samples. Sample material is recorded as cDNA or gDNA derived from T cells, B-cell-depleted T cells, or PBMCs.

This CDR3 contains 15 residues. From germline, CDR1 is LGHNA and CDR2 YNFKEQ. V lost 1 base to trimming and J lost 1 base; unmatched junction nucleotides: 4. In the source study's methods: Estimation of nucleated cell counts was performed using reference gene primer amplification. Sequenced by immunoSEQ multiplex PCR; TCRdb stores in-frame clones only, minus some. That table furnishes V, J and clone size, whereas the DNA furnished D and trimming. The profile covers around 67,000 clones, with roughly 89% appearing a single time and 8.5% taken by the ten largest. Sequencing input: peripheral blood. The chain links TRBV4-2 to TRBJ2-7; TRBD2 agrees at 7 bases. The TCR comes from a human donor in a cohort sampled during active COVID-19. CDR3 sequence reads: CASSQGSGGSYEQYF. In nucleotides, the CDR3 is TGTGCCAGCAGCCAAGGATCGGGGGGTTCCTACGAGCAGTACTTC.